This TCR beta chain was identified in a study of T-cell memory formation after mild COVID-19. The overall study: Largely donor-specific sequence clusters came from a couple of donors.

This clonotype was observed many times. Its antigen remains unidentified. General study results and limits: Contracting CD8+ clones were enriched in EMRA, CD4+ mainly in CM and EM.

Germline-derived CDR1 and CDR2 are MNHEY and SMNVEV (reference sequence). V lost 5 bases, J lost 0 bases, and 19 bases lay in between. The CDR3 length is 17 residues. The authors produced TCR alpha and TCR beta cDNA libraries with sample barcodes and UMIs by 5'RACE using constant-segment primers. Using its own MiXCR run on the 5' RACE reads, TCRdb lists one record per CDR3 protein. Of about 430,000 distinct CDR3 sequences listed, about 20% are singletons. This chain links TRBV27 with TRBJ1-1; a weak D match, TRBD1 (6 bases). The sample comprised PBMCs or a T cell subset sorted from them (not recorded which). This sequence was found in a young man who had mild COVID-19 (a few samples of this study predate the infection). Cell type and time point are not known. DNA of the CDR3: TGTGCCAGCAGTCGTGTGGGGGGCCGGGGGGTGAACACTGAAGCTTTCTTT. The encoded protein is CASSRVGGRGVNTEAFF.